Each of the 27 T cell receptor beta chains below was sequenced from the same sample in a study of T cell repertoires in cytomegalovirus infection. MiXCR, run by TCRdb on the reads, gives a single entry per CDR3 protein. The data contain some 440,000 distinct CDR3 sequences, roughly a third of them singletons. Sequencing was done on a sample of PBMCs. These receptors were taken from a human donor in good health (CMV status not recorded). Some clones in this sample may be carry-over from other donors' samples.

This sequence joins TRBV6-1 and TRBJ2-2; 7 nucleotides agree with TRBD1. Unmatched junction bases numbered 13, after V lost 5 bases and J lost 4 bases. This CDR3 spans 17 amino acids. In germline, CDR1 is MNHNS, CDR2 SASEGT. CDR3 sequence: CASSSTGTASSTGELFF. As DNA, the CDR3 is TGTGCCAGCAGTTCTACGGGGACAGCGTCGAGCACCGGGGAGCTGTTTTTT.

This clonotype was observed many times. The chain has TRBV7-8 and TRBJ2-3; 12 nucleotides align to TRBD2. The CDR3 is 16 residues long. Germline loops: CDR1 SGHVS, CDR2 FQNEAQ. Unmatched junction bases numbered 8, after V lost 4 bases and J lost 6 bases. The CDR3 is CASSSRTSGAHDTQYF. DNA for the CDR3: TGTGCCAGCAGCTCACGGACTAGCGGGGCCCACGATACGCAGTATTTT.

The chain links TRBV12-3 or TRBV12-4 to TRBJ1-1, with no clear D. V lost 11 bases and J 0 bases, leaving 13 bases between the germline ends. The CDR3 sequence is 13 residues long. The CDR3 DNA reads TGTGCCGGCCGTGGGCAGTTGAACACTGAAGCTTTCTTT. As protein: CAGRGQLNTEAFF.

This sequence joins TRBV2 and TRBJ1-4; 7 bases line up with TRBD1. V lost 3 bases, J lost 4 bases, and 2 bases stayed unmatched. Germline V gene sequence: CDR1 SNHLY, CDR2 FYNNEI. CDR3 length: 14 amino acids. The CDR3 loop is CASSDRGSNEKLFF. DNA of the CDR3: TGTGCCAGCAGTGACAGGGGGAGTAATGAAAAACTGTTTTTT. Drawing the rest from reference TRBV2 and TRBJ1-4, the complete variable domain is EPEVTQTPSHQVTQMGQEVILRCVPISNHLYFYWYRQILGQKVEFLVSFYNNEISEKSEIFDDQFSVERPDGSNFTLKIRSTKLEDSAMYFCASSDRGSNEKLFFGSGTQLSVL.

This clonotype was observed many times. The chain employs TRBV7-8 and TRBJ2-2; tentatively, D is TRBD2 (6 bases). Germline V gene lookup returns CDR1 SGHVS and CDR2 FQNEAQ. The CDR3 is 14 amino acids. V was trimmed by 1 base and J by 9 bases, leaving 12 bases between them. The CDR3 loop is CASSLDGGSRELFF. CDR3 nucleotide sequence: TGTGCCAGCAGCTTAGATGGGGGGTCACGGGAGCTGTTTTTT.

This clonotype was detected a few times. V is TRBV6-1 and J is TRBJ2-7; possible D gene TRBD2, 6 bases. This CDR3 has 15 amino acids. Trimming stripped 0 bases from V and 3 bases from J, with 12 bases between. Germline V CDR1 and CDR2: MNHNS, SASEGT. CDR3 sequence (DNA): TGTGCCAGCAGTGAAGCTGGCGGGGCCAACTACGAGCAGTACTTC. This gives the protein CASSEAGGANYEQYF.

A few counts support this clonotype. The chain uses TRBV29-1 and TRBJ2-3; a weak D match, TRBD2 (5 bases). Trimming left V 4 bases short and J 0 bases short, with 14 bases between. The CDR3 extends over 15 amino acids. CDR1 and CDR2 (germline): SQVTM, ANQGSEA. CDR3 sequence reads: CSVAMTDSSTDTQYF. The CDR3 region has the DNA TGCAGCGTTGCAATGACGGACTCTAGCACAGATACGCAGTATTTT.

CDR3 in DNA: TGCAGTGCTAGAACCCCTGGGTATCCCAAAGAGACCCAGTACTTC. Encoded protein: CSARTPGYPKETQYF. This chain uses TRBV20-1 with TRBJ2-5; no definite D call. This CDR3 is built from 15 residues. V lost 2 bases and J lost 3, with 16 bases in between. Germline values: CDR1 DFQATT, CDR2 SNEGSKA (reference sequence).

This clonotype has more than one count but fewer than ten. At one of its ends the junction is not consistent with the germline gene, which may arise from a read error. The V and J genes are TRBV7-9 and TRBJ2-7, with TRBD2 identical over 11 bases. The CDR3 is 16 residues long. Germline V gives CDR1 SEHNR, CDR2 FQNEAQ (reference sequence). The DNA of the CDR3 is TGTGCCAGCAGCTTACCTACTAGCGGGGGAGATTACGAGCATTACTTC. Residues: CASSLPTSGGDYEHYF.

This chain links TRBV7-9 with TRBJ2-5; possibly TRBD1 for D (6 bases). V was shortened by 4 bases and J by 2 bases, with 14 bases between the two germline ends. The V gene's germline CDR1 is SEHNR and CDR2 FQNEAQ (reference sequence). The CDR3 has 15 amino acids. The CDR3 DNA sequence: TGTGCCAGCAGCTCGGGGACAATAATACAAGAGACCCAGTACTTC. This encodes CASSSGTIIQETQYF.

The sample holds many counts of this clonotype. The chain is built from TRBV6-1 and TRBJ2-7; 8 bases fit TRBD1. CDR3 size: 16 residues. Germline-derived CDR1 and CDR2 are MNHNS and SASEGT. V trimming: 3 bases; J trimming: 7 bases; junction bases outside the gene matches: 14. CDR3 loop: CASSDASGQGVLEQYF. Here the CDR3 DNA reads TGTGCCAGCAGTGACGCCTCTGGACAGGGTGTATTAGAGCAGTACTTC.

The V and J genes are TRBV20-1 and TRBJ2-1; perhaps TRBD1 as D (6 bases). The CDR3 contains 15 residues. Germline assignment: CDR1 DFQATT and CDR2 SNEGSKA (reference sequence). Between the trimmed V and J ends, which lost 0 bases and 8 bases, there was a span of 17 bases. DNA of the CDR3: TGCAGTGCTAGAGATGACAGGTTTTTCAGGGATGAGCAGTTCTTC. It translates to CSARDDRFFRDEQFF.

This clonotype came up many times. The V gene is TRBV27, the J gene TRBJ1-2; weak D call: TRBD1 (6 bases). V dropped 7 bases and J dropped 5 bases, with 17 bases sitting between them. This CDR3 contains 14 residues. Germline V CDR1 and CDR2: MNHEY, SMNVEV (reference sequence). The DNA of the CDR3 is TGTGCCAGCACCCGAGACCCAGGGGCGTATGGCTACACCTTC. Protein: CASTRDPGAYGYTF.

This clonotype was counted a few times. The chain has TRBV18 and TRBJ2-2; possibly TRBD1 for D (6 bases). Looked up from germline, CDR1 is KGHSH and CDR2 is LQKENI. CDR3 length equals 15 residues. Trimming pared 6 bases from V and 4 bases from J, leaving 15 bases between. The CDR3 DNA follows: TGTGCCAGCTCCCCTCGACAGGCCACCACCGGGGAGCTGTTTTTT. It yields the protein CASSPRQATTGELFF.

The J gene is TRBJ2-3, the V gene TRBV6-2 or TRBV6-3, with 8 bases that match TRBD2. The CDR3 extends over 18 amino acids. With V trimmed by 4 bases and J by 0 bases, 12 bases remained unmatched. Germline-derived CDR1 and CDR2 are MNHEY and SVGEGT. Here the CDR3 reads CASSSGGGPTISTDTQYF. In DNA, the CDR3 is TGTGCCAGCAGTTCCGGCGGGGGGCCAACAATTAGCACAGATACGCAGTATTTT.

A note on this clonotype: The germline gene is not matched at one end of the junction; a read error may be the cause. V gene TRBV6-1 combines with J gene TRBJ2-3; TRBD2 is a possible D gene (5 bases). Germline assignment: CDR1 MNHNS and CDR2 SASEGT. This CDR3 is 12 amino acids long. This CDR3 reads CASSVGADTKYF. CDR3 nucleotide sequence: TGTGCCAGCAGCGTAGGAGCGGATACGAAGTATTTT.

The genes are TRBV6-2 or TRBV6-3 and TRBJ2-3; 11 bases align to TRBD2. V gave up 6 bases and J gave up 3 bases; unmatched junction bases: 8. The germline V gene encodes CDR1 MNHEY and CDR2 SVGEGT. The CDR3 loop spans 16 amino acids. CDR3 DNA: TGTGCCAGCAGCAGATACCGACTAGCGGGAACAGATACGCAGTATTTT. This translates into CASSRYRLAGTDTQYF.

Points on this clonotype: A much larger clone lies one base from this, so it may be a read error. The chain employs TRBV7-2 and TRBJ2-5; 7 nucleotides agree with TRBD2. Germline values: CDR1 SGHTA, CDR2 FQGNSA. Losses at the gene ends were 4 bases for V and 9 bases for J; bases not matched to a gene: 17. This CDR3 has 16 residues. CDR3 coding DNA: TGTGCCAGCAGCTCTCGTATAGCGGGCTATGACGAGGCCCAGTACTTC. Amino acids: CASSSRIAGYDEAQYF.

V is TRBV10-3 and J is TRBJ2-7, with 8 bases lining up with TRBD2. The CDR3 loop spans 14 amino acids. V lost 8 bases to trimming and J lost 4 bases; unmatched junction nucleotides: 10. CDR1 and CDR2 (germline): ENHRY, SYGVKD. CDR3 nucleotides: TGTGCCATCTCCGCTGGCGGGGGGCGGTACGAGCAGTACTTC. Translating it yields CAISAGGGRYEQYF.

The V gene is TRBV3-1, the J gene TRBJ2-3; D is ambiguous. V lost 1 base to trimming and J lost 6 bases, with 8 bases between them. The CDR3 consists of 13 residues. Germline CDR1 reads LGHDT; CDR2 reads YNNKEL (reference sequence). CDR3 sequence reads: CASSQAFGDTQYF. CDR3 nucleotide sequence: TGTGCCAGCAGCCAAGCCTTTGGGGATACGCAGTATTTT.

V is TRBV20-1 and J is TRBJ2-5; tentative D call: TRBD2 (5 bases). The V gene's germline CDR1 is DFQATT and CDR2 SNEGSKA (reference sequence). Trimming cost V 0 bases and J 5 bases, with 10 bases left between them. CDR3 size: 13 residues. The CDR3 reads CSARDWRAETQYF. CDR3 coding DNA: TGCAGTGCTAGAGATTGGCGGGCTGAGACCCAGTACTTC.

This chain joins TRBV19 and TRBJ1-1; D remains unclear. CDR3 length: 18 residues. Trimming took off 1 base at V and 0 bases at J, with 18 bases between the two ends. The germline V gene has CDR1 LNHDA and CDR2 SQIVND (reference sequence). The CDR3 loop is CASSIARRVGTLNTEAFF. In nucleotides, the CDR3 is TGTGCCAGTAGTATAGCTCGGAGGGTTGGTACCCTGAACACTGAAGCTTTCTTT. Combining the CDR3 with reference TRBV19 and TRBJ1-1 gives the whole variable domain DGGITQSPKYLFRKEGQNVTLSCEQNLNHDAMYWYRQDPGQGLRLIYYSQIVNDFQKGDIAEGYSVSREKKESFPLTVTSAQKNPTAFYLCASSIARRVGTLNTEAFFGQGTRLTVV.

This clonotype came up a few times. The gene calls are TRBV6-2 or TRBV6-3 and TRBJ1-2; TRBD1 matches at 12 bases. The V gene end was trimmed by 2 bases and the J gene end by 6 bases; junction bases not matched to a gene: 10. CDR3 length: 17 residues. Germline CDR1 is MNHEY and CDR2 is SVGEGT. The CDR3 loop is CASSYLRDRGLSDGYTF. The CDR3 DNA is TGTGCCAGCAGTTACCTCCGGGACAGGGGGCTCAGTGATGGCTACACCTTC.

V gene TRBV10-3 combines with J gene TRBJ1-5; D gene ambiguous. Germline CDR1 and CDR2: ENHRY and SYGVKD. Trimming left V 2 bases short and J 0 bases short, with 5 bases between. The CDR3 loop spans 14 amino acids. The CDR3 coding sequence is TGTGCCATCAGTGAGAGGAATAGCAATCAGCCCCAGCATTTT. Protein: CAISERNSNQPQHF.

Details on this clonotype: A read error may account for a junction end that differs from germline. CDR3 residues: CASSLTRGAGYEQSF. For the CDR3, the DNA is TGTGCCAGCAGTTTAACCCGGGGGGCAGGGTACGAGCAGTCCTTC. This chain uses TRBV12-3 or TRBV12-4 with TRBJ2-7; D possibly corresponds to TRBD2 (7 bases). The CDR3 has 15 amino acids.

The V and J genes are TRBV28 and TRBJ2-5, with TRBD1 matching over 11 bases. In germline, CDR1 is MDHEN, CDR2 SYDVKM. The CDR3 runs 15 residues. Trimming took 7 bases from V and 5 from J; bases not matched to a gene: 9. The CDR3 region is CASNPGQGAIETQYF. The CDR3, as DNA: TGTGCCAGCAATCCCGGACAGGGGGCTATTGAGACCCAGTACTTC.

This clonotype was detected many times. This chain uses TRBV6-1 with TRBJ2-1; D call uncertain. This CDR3 spans 15 amino acids. In germline, CDR1 is MNHNS, CDR2 SASEGT. Trimming left V 0 bases short and J 6 bases short, with 12 bases between. The CDR3 bases are TGTGCCAGCAGTGAAGCCCCACTTTGGGCCAATGAGCAGTTCTTC. It codes for CASSEAPLWANEQFF.